These 27 T cell receptor beta chains originate from one sample sequenced in a study of T cell responses to AZD1222 COVID-19 vaccine. Generated by immunoSEQ multiplex PCR, the TCRdb table keeps only in-frame clones and is missing some. The sample has about 130,000 clones; 88% are singletons. Source: peripheral blood, taken on day 0 of MenACWY control vaccination. Every receptor here comes from an adult in good health.

The genes are TRBV28 and TRBJ1-2, with 11 bases fitting TRBD1. Per germline, CDR1 MDHEN and CDR2 SYDVKM. Trimming at V came to 4 bases and at J to 7 bases, leaving 2 bases not matched to a gene. The CDR3 consists of 13 residues. CDR3 sequence (DNA): TGTGCCAGCAGTTCGGACAGGGGGCTTGGCTACACCTTC. Translated: CASSSDRGLGYTF.

This rearrangement joins TRBV2 to TRBJ2-6; 8 bases align to TRBD1. CDR1 is SNHLY and CDR2 is FYNNEI in the germline V gene. V trimming: 7 bases; J trimming: 0 bases; junction bases outside the gene matches: 17. The CDR3 is 20 amino acids. Here the CDR3 reads CASTLIQGAVASSGANVLTF. The CDR3 nucleotides read TGTGCCAGCACCCTCATTCAGGGGGCTGTAGCGTCCTCTGGGGCCAACGTCCTGACTTTC.

The chain has TRBV7-9 and TRBJ2-3; 12 bases are a match to TRBD2. J gave up 4 bases and V 6 bases, and 5 bases lay outside the gene matches. This CDR3 is 15 amino acids long. CDR1 is SEHNR, CDR2 FQNEAQ, per germline (reference sequence). CDR3 DNA sequence: TGTGCCAGCAGGAAGACTAGCGGGAGCTCAGATACGCAGTATTTT. Translated, it gives CASRKTSGSSDTQYF. The complete variable domain, with remaining parts taken from reference TRBV7-9 and TRBJ2-3, reads DTGVSQNPRHKITKRGQNVTFRCDPISEHNRLYWYRQTLGQGPEFLTYFQNEAQLEKSRLLSDRFSAERPKGSFSTLEIQRTEQGDSAMYLCASRKTSGSSDTQYFGPGTRLTVL.

The chain couples TRBV20-1 to TRBJ1-1; D not certain. CDR3 length: 11 amino acids. Germline V gene lookup returns CDR1 DFQATT and CDR2 SNEGSKA (reference sequence). With 4 bases removed from V and 8 bases from J, the gap between germline ends came to 11 bases. The CDR3 sequence: CSATRTAEAFF. The CDR3 DNA reads as TGCAGTGCTACACGAACAGCAGAAGCTTTCTTT.

Only one count was recorded for this clone. The chain combines TRBV19 with TRBJ2-1; no clear D gene. Germline V gene lookup returns CDR1 LNHDA and CDR2 SQIVND (reference sequence). Trimming shortened V by 4 bases and J by 7 bases, and 8 bases separated the two germline ends. This CDR3 contains 12 residues. CDR3 protein: CASSSGRNEQFF. As DNA, the CDR3 is TGTGCCAGTAGTAGTGGAAGGAATGAGCAGTTCTTC. Full variable domain (missing parts from reference TRBV19 and TRBJ2-1): DGGITQSPKYLFRKEGQNVTLSCEQNLNHDAMYWYRQDPGQGLRLIYYSQIVNDFQKGDIAEGYSVSREKKESFPLTVTSAQKNPTAFYLCASSSGRNEQFFGPGTRLTVL.

This clone was observed once. This chain uses TRBV27 with TRBJ2-1; weak D call: TRBD2 (6 bases). The CDR3 runs to 13 residues. Germline CDR1 reads MNHEY; CDR2 reads SMNVEV (reference sequence). The CDR3: CGAGSHGVNEQFF. The CDR3 coding sequence is TGTGGTGCGGGGAGCCACGGGGTCAATGAGCAGTTCTTC.

The gene calls are TRBV5-5 and TRBJ2-3; 9 bases fit TRBD2. V gave up 0 bases and J gave up 1 base; unmatched junction bases: 3. The CDR3 consists of 16 residues. In germline, CDR1 is SGHKS, CDR2 YYEKEE (reference sequence). The DNA of the CDR3 is TGTGCCAGCAGCTTGGGGGCTAGCGGGGGCACAGATACGCAGTATTTT. It encodes CASSLGASGGTDTQYF.

The genes are TRBV19 and TRBJ2-3; no reliable D call. The CDR3 extends over 14 amino acids. Germline V CDR1 and CDR2: LNHDA, SQIVND (reference sequence). The V gene lost 0 bases and the J gene lost 1 base, with 5 bases spanning the gap. The CDR3 here is CASSIDPGTDTQYF. For the CDR3, the DNA is TGTGCCAGTAGTATAGACCCGGGCACAGATACGCAGTATTTT. Variable domain in full (rest from reference TRBV19 and TRBJ2-3): DGGITQSPKYLFRKEGQNVTLSCEQNLNHDAMYWYRQDPGQGLRLIYYSQIVNDFQKGDIAEGYSVSREKKESFPLTVTSAQKNPTAFYLCASSIDPGTDTQYFGPGTRLTVL.

The chain uses TRBV11-2 and TRBJ1-3; perhaps TRBD1 as D (6 bases). Germline V lookup: CDR1 SGHAT, CDR2 FQNNGV. There are 15 residues in the CDR3. With 5 bases removed from V and 1 base from J, the gap between germline ends came to 12 bases. The CDR3 spells CASSKAGTSGNTIYF. For the CDR3, the DNA is TGTGCCAGCAGCAAAGCGGGGACATCTGGAAACACCATATATTTT.

J is TRBJ2-1 and V is TRBV27, with D uncertain. The CDR3 is made up of 10 amino acids. Germline V gene lookup returns CDR1 MNHEY and CDR2 SMNVEV (reference sequence). V dropped 7 bases and J dropped 9 bases, with 7 bases sitting between them. CDR3 protein: CASIPREQFF. The CDR3 DNA is TGTGCCAGCATCCCACGTGAGCAGTTCTTC.

The chain has TRBV4-1 and TRBJ2-2; TRBD2 aligns across 8 bases. J was trimmed by 5 bases and V by 1 base; bases with no gene match: 9. The length of the CDR3 is 17 residues. Germline V CDR1 and CDR2: MGHRA, YSYEKL. CDR3 coding DNA: TGCGCCAGCAGCCAAGTACTTATAGCGGGAAATACCGGGGAGCTGTTTTTT. It encodes CASSQVLIAGNTGELFF.

The CDR3 is CASRQQGGDTGELFF. CDR3 DNA sequence: TGTGCCAGCAGGCAACAGGGAGGAGACACCGGGGAGCTGTTTTTT. The chain employs TRBV5-5 and TRBJ2-2; D tentatively reads TRBD1 or TRBD2 (6 bases each). Germline loops: CDR1 SGHKS, CDR2 YYEKEE (reference sequence). Trimming left V 5 bases short and J 3 bases short, with 14 bases between. The CDR3 runs 15 residues.

The V gene is TRBV12-3 or TRBV12-4, the J gene TRBJ2-5, with D hard to call. V was clipped by 5 bases and J by 1 base, with 2 bases between them. This CDR3 spans 11 amino acids. CDR3 amino acids: CASSPQETQYF. CDR3 sequence (DNA): TGTGCCAGCAGTCCCCAAGAGACCCAGTACTTC.

This clone was seen a few times. This chain links TRBV19 with TRBJ2-7, with 8 bases fitting TRBD2. V dropped 3 bases and J dropped 0; count of bases not matched to a gene: 4. Germline CDR1 reads LNHDA; CDR2 reads SQIVND (reference sequence). The length of the CDR3 is 15 residues. The CDR3: CASSMVSGSSYEQYF. DNA of the CDR3: TGTGCCAGTAGTATGGTCAGCGGGAGCTCCTACGAGCAGTACTTC.

This clone has just a few counts. The gene calls are TRBV10-1 and TRBJ2-7; D possibly corresponds to TRBD2 (5 bases). Germline V gene data show CDR1 as WNHNN and CDR2 as SYGVQD (reference sequence). The V and J ends lost 6 bases and 0 bases respectively, with 6 bases between them. This CDR3 spans 12 amino acids. The CDR3 reads CASRSGSYEQYF. Written as DNA, the CDR3 is TGCGCCAGCAGGAGCGGCTCCTACGAGCAGTACTTC.

The chain is built from TRBV21-1 and TRBJ1-1. TRBV21-1 is labeled a pseudogene. The CDR3 spans 14 residues. CDR3 residues: CARTLGRRNTEAFF. The CDR3 DNA sequence: TGTGCCAGGACCCTCGGCAGGAGGAACACTGAAGCTTTCTTT.

This chain links TRBV5-1 with TRBJ2-7, with TRBD2 matching 9 bases. Trimming removed 4 bases from V and 4 bases from J; junction bases left unmatched: 9. The CDR3 runs to 15 residues. Germline assignment: CDR1 SGHRS and CDR2 YFSETQ. CDR3 loop: CASSEGTSRPYEQYF. The CDR3 nucleotides are TGCGCCAGCAGCGAGGGGACTAGCAGACCATACGAGCAGTACTTC.

The V gene is TRBV11-3, the J gene TRBJ2-3, with D possibly being TRBD2 (6 bases). V was pared by 5 bases and J by 8 bases, with 14 bases between. Germline lookup yields CDR1 SGHNT and CDR2 YENEEA. This CDR3 spans 13 amino acids. The chain's CDR3 is CASSLRDSRTQYF. CDR3 DNA: TGTGCCAGCAGCCTGCGGGACTCCCGTACGCAGTATTTT.

The gene calls are TRBV18 and TRBJ1-2; D not certain. The germline V and J ends were trimmed by 8 bases and 4 bases, with 20 bases remaining between them. The CDR3 is made up of 15 amino acids. CDR1 and CDR2 from the germline V gene are KGHSH and LQKENI. The CDR3 DNA follows: TGTGCCAGCATAACCCTCGCCGAAGGAGTCTATGGCTACACCTTC. It specifies CASITLAEGVYGYTF.

This clone was observed once. V and J are TRBV11-1 and TRBJ2-1; 11 bases line up with TRBD1. The trim removed 5 bases at V and 2 bases at J, leaving 5 bases unmatched. This CDR3 comprises 16 residues. CDR1 SGHAT and CDR2 FQDESV come from the germline V gene (reference sequence). The CDR3 nucleotides are TGTGCCAGCAGCCCCAGGGACAGGGGGACCTACAATGAGCAGTTCTTC. Its protein is CASSPRDRGTYNEQFF.

CDR3 region: CASNSLEQYF. The CDR3 DNA reads as TGTGCCAGCAACAGCTTGGAGCAGTACTTC. The gene calls are TRBV2 and TRBJ2-7; the D is unclear. The CDR3 extends over 10 amino acids. V was cut by 7 bases and J by 7 bases, with 8 bases left in between. Germline V gene data show CDR1 as SNHLY and CDR2 as FYNNEI.

J is TRBJ2-1 and V is TRBV2; 10 bases are a match to TRBD2. The CDR3 has 14 residues. The germline V gene has CDR1 SNHLY and CDR2 FYNNEI. Trimming at V came to 6 bases and at J to 7 bases, leaving 6 bases not matched to a gene. CDR3 sequence reads: CASSVSGRSNEQFF. In DNA, the CDR3 is TGTGCCAGCAGCGTTAGCGGGAGGAGTAATGAGCAGTTCTTC.

This clone was observed a single time. The chain links TRBV5-1 to TRBJ2-1, with 12 bases aligning to TRBD2. V lost 0 bases to trimming and J lost 4 bases; unmatched junction nucleotides: 2. This CDR3 region has 16 residues. CDR1 and CDR2 (germline): SGHRS, YFSETQ. The DNA of the CDR3 is TGCGCCAGCAGCTTGGTAACTAGCGGGAGGTACAATGAGCAGTTCTTC. Its translation: CASSLVTSGRYNEQFF. Combining the CDR3 with reference TRBV5-1 and TRBJ2-1 gives the whole variable domain KAGVTQTPRYLIKTRGQQVTLSCSPISGHRSVSWYQQTPGQGLQFLFEYFSETQRNKGNFPGRFSGRQFSNSRSEMNVSTLELGDSALYLCASSLVTSGRYNEQFFGPGTRLTVL.

V usage is TRBV4-1 and J usage is TRBJ1-4; D remains unclear. The CDR3 length is 15 residues. Germline CDR1 and CDR2: MGHRA and YSYEKL. With 3 bases removed from V and 4 bases from J, the gap between germline ends came to 12 bases. The CDR3 region is CASSQMTGNNEKLFF. In DNA, the CDR3 is TGCGCCAGCAGCCAGATGACTGGGAATAATGAAAAACTGTTTTTT.

The chain is built from TRBV5-6 and TRBJ1-2; 10 bases agree with TRBD1. This CDR3 is built from 14 residues. Germline V gene lookup returns CDR1 SGHDT and CDR2 YYEEEE. Germline trimming cut 4 bases from V and 5 bases from J; bases unmatched to any gene: 5. The CDR3 DNA is TGTGCCAGCAGCAAGGGACAGGGGAGATATGGCTACACCTTC. Translation gives CASSKGQGRYGYTF.

The rearrangement links TRBV7-3 to TRBJ2-7, with D perhaps matching TRBD1 or TRBD2 (5 bases each). The CDR3 consists of 15 residues. The V end lost 1 base, the J end lost 1 base, and 11 bases lay between the germline ends. The germline gives CDR1 SGHTA, CDR2 FQGTGA. The CDR3 sequence: CASSLNGGESYEQYF. CDR3 sequence (DNA): TGTGCCAGCAGCTTAAATGGGGGAGAGTCCTACGAGCAGTACTTC.

The rearrangement links TRBV19 to TRBJ1-3; 7 bases match TRBD1. CDR3 size: 14 residues. The germline CDR1 and CDR2 sequences are LNHDA and SQIVND (reference sequence). The V gene end was trimmed by 4 bases and the J gene end by 0 bases; junction bases not matched to a gene: 0. The CDR3 protein is CASSRTGSGNTIYF. CDR3 in DNA: TGTGCCAGTAGTAGGACAGGCTCTGGAAACACCATATATTTT.